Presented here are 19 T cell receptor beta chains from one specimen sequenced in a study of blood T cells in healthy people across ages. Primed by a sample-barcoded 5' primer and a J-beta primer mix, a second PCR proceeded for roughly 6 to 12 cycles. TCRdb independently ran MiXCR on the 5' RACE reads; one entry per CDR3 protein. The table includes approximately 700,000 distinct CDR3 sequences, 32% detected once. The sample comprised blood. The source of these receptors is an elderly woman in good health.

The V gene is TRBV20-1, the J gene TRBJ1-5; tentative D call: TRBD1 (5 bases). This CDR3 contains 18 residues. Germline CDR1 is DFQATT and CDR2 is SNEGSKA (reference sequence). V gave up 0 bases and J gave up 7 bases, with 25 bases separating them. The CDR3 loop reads CSARDEVGGGWDGQPQHF. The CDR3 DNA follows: TGCAGTGCTAGAGATGAGGTAGGAGGAGGCTGGGACGGGCAGCCCCAGCATTTT.

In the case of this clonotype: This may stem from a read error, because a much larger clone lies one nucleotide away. CDR3 loop: CASSLVRGALGEQYF. CDR3 nucleotide sequence: TGTGCCAGCAGCTTAGTTCGGGGGGCCCTTGGCGAGCAGTACTTC. The chain uses TRBV7-2 and TRBJ2-5, with a possible D match to TRBD2 (7 bases). The J call may be faulty, since TRBJ2-7 better matches the DNA end. There are 15 residues in the CDR3. Germline lookup yields CDR1 SGHTA and CDR2 FQGNSA.

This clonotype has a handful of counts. Written as DNA, the CDR3 is TGCAGTGCTAGAGTGGGGCAGGGGAGTTTAAGGTCACCCCTCCACTTT. Its protein product is CSARVGQGSLRSPLHF. This chain connects TRBV20-1 to TRBJ1-6, with a tentative D call TRBD1 (6 bases). This CDR3 has 16 amino acids. V lost 1 base to trimming and J lost 10 bases, with 20 bases between them. Germline CDR1 and CDR2: DFQATT and SNEGSKA (reference sequence).

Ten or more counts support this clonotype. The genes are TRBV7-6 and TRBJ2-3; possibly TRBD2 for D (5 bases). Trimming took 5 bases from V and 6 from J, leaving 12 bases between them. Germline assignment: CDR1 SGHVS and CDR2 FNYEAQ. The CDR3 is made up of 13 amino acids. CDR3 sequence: CASSPPRGDTQYF. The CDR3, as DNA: TGTGCCAGCAGCCCCCCCCGAGGGGATACGCAGTATTTT.

The CDR3 region is CSAHKRGASGNQPQHF. The CDR3 DNA follows: TGCAGTGCTCATAAGAGGGGGGCTTCAGGCAATCAGCCCCAGCATTTT. V gene TRBV20-1 combines with J gene TRBJ1-5, with D tentatively TRBD1 (6 bases). CDR1 and CDR2 (germline): DFQATT, SNEGSKA (reference sequence). The ends were cut back, 5 bases at V and 2 bases at J, with 19 bases in the middle. The length of the CDR3 is 16 residues.

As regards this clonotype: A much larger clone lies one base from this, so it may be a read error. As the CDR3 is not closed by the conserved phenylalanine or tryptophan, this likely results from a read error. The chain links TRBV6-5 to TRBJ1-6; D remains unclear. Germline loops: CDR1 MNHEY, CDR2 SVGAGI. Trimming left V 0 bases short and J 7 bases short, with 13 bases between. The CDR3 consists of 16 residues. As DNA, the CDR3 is TGTGCCAGCAGTTACTCGATCACCCAGGTGAATTCACCCCTCCACTGT. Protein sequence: CASSYSITQVNSPLHC.

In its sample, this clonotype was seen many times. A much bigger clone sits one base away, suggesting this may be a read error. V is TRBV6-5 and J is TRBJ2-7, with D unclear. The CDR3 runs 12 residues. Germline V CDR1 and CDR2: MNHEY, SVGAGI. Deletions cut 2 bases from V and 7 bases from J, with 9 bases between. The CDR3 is CASSYRPNEQYF. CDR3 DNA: TGTGCCAGCAGTTACCGGCCTAATGAGCAGTACTTC.

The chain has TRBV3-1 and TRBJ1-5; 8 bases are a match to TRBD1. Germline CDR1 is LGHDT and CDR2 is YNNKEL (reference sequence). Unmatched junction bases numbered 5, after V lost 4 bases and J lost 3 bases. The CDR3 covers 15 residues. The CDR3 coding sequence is TGTGCCAGCAGCCGCGGACAGGGACTCAATCAGCCCCAGCATTTT. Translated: CASSRGQGLNQPQHF.

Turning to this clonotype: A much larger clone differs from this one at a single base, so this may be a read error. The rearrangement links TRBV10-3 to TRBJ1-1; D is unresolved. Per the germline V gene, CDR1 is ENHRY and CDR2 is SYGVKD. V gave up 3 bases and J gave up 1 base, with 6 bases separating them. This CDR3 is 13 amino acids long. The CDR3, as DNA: TGTGCCATCAGTGATCGGGAGAACACTGAAGCTTTCTTT. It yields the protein CAISDRENTEAFF.

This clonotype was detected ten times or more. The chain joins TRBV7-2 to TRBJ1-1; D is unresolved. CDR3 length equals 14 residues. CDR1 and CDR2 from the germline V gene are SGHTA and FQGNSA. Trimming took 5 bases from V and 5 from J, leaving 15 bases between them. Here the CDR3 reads CASSRVRGGTEAFF. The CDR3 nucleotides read TGTGCCAGCAGCCGCGTCCGGGGAGGGACTGAAGCTTTCTTT.

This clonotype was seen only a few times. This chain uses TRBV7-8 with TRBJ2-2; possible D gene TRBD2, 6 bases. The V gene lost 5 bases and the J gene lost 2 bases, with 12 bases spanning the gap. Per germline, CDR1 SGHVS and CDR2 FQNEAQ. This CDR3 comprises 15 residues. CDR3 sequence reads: CASSRLTSNTGELFF. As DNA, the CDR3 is TGTGCCAGCAGCCGCCTGACTAGTAACACCGGGGAGCTGTTTTTT.

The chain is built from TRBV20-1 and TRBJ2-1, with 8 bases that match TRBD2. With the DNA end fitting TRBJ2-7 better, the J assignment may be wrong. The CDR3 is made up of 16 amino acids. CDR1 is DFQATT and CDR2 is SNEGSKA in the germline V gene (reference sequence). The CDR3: CSARVGSGDSYNEQYF. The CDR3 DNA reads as TGCAGTGCTAGAGTCGGTAGCGGGGACTCCTACAATGAGCAGTACTTC.

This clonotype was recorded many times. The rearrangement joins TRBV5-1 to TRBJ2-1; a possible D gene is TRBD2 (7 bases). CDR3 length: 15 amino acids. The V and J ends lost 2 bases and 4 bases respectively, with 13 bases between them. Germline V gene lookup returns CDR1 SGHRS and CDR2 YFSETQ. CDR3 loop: CASSFLGGLYNEQFF. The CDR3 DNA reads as TGCGCCAGCAGCTTCCTGGGGGGGCTGTACAATGAGCAGTTCTTC.

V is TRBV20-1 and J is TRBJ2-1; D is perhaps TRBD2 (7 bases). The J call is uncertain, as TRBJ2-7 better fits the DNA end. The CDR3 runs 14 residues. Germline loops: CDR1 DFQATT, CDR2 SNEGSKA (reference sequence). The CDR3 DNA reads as TGCAGTGCTAGGGGGGGGGCCTTACCCTACGAGCAGTACTTC. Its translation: CSARGGALPYEQYF.

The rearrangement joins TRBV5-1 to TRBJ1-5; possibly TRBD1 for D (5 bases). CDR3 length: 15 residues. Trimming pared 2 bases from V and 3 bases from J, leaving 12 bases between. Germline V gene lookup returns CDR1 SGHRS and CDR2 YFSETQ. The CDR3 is CASSFGGTNNQPQHF. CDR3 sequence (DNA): TGCGCCAGCAGCTTCGGGGGGACTAACAATCAGCCCCAGCATTTT.

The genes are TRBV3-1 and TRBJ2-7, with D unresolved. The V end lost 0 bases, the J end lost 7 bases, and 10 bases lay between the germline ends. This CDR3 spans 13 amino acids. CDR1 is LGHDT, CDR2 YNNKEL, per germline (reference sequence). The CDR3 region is CASSQDWWAEQYF. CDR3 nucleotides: TGTGCCAGCAGCCAAGATTGGTGGGCGGAGCAGTACTTC.

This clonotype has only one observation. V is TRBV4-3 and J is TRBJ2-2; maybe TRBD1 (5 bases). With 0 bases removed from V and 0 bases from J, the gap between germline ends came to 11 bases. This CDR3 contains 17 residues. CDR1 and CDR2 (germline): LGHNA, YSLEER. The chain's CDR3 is CASSQDLLTANTGELFF. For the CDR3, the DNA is TGCGCCAGCAGCCAAGACCTCCTGACAGCGAACACCGGGGAGCTGTTTTTT.

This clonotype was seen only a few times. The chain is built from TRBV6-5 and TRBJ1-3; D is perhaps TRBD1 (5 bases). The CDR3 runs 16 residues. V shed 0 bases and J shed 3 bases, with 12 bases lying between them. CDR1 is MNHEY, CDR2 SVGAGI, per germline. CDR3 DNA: TGTGCCAGCAGTTACTCGATAGCGGGGGGTGGAAACACCATATATTTT. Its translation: CASSYSIAGGGNTIYF.

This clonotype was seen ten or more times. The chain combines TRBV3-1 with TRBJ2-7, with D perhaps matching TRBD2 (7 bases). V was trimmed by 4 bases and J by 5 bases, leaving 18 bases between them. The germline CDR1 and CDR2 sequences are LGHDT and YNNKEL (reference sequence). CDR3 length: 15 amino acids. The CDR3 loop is CASSPRRGGLNEQYF. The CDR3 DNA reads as TGTGCCAGCAGCCCGAGAAGGGGGGGGCTGAACGAGCAGTACTTC.